One sample yielded the 15 T cell receptor beta chains listed below, sequenced in a study of patients and donors after allogeneic stem cell transplantation. TCRdb re-called the RT-PCR reads through MiXCR, storing one row per CDR3 protein. The sample records roughly 880,000 distinct CDR3 sequences, 15% to 20% being singletons. Source material: blood, either unsorted or a sorted T cell fraction (not recorded which). The receptors here all came from a human donor who was either an allogeneic HSCT recipient or a stem cell or donor lymphocyte infusion donor (not recorded which). It is not recorded whose cells these are; they may come from a transplant donor.

The chain combines TRBV24-1 with TRBJ2-2; no definite D call. Trimming left V 9 bases short and J 2 bases short, with 9 bases between. From germline, CDR1 is KGHDR and CDR2 SFDVKD. The CDR3 is 13 amino acids. The CDR3 region has the DNA TGTGCCACCTCGGACCAAAACACCGGGGAGCTGTTTTTT. Translating it yields CATSDQNTGELFF.

This clonotype has just a few counts. J is TRBJ1-1 and V is TRBV11-2; D uncertain. V was cut by 6 bases and J by 4 bases, with 9 bases left in between. The CDR3 consists of 12 residues. CDR1 and CDR2 from the germline V gene are SGHAT and FQNNGV. The CDR3 DNA follows: TGTGCCAGCAGAAATTTAGGCACTGAAGCTTTCTTT. This gives the protein CASRNLGTEAFF.

This clonotype has a single count. The CDR3, as DNA: TGCGCCAGCCAGGCGTCAGGCCAGCCCCAGCATTTT. This sequence encodes CASQASGQPQHF. The V gene is TRBV10-2, the J gene TRBJ1-5, with D uncertain. CDR1 is WSHSY and CDR2 is SAAADI in the germline V gene. V shed 8 bases and J shed 7 bases, with 12 bases lying between them. This CDR3 is built from 12 residues.

V gene TRBV6-5 combines with J gene TRBJ2-5; D is perhaps TRBD2 (6 bases). The ends were cut back, 9 bases at V and 4 bases at J, with 12 bases in the middle. Germline CDR1 reads MNHEY; CDR2 reads SVGAGI. The CDR3 is made up of 12 amino acids. The DNA of the CDR3 is TGTGCCAGTCAGGGAGGAGGAGAGACCCAGTACTTC. Translated: CASQGGGETQYF.

This clonotype was seen at least ten times. CDR3 in amino acids: CASSYFRVDTQYF. The CDR3 nucleotides are TGTGCCAGCAGTTACTTCAGGGTCGATACGCAGTATTTT. J is TRBJ2-3 and V is TRBV6-6, with D tentatively TRBD1 (5 bases). V dropped 1 base and J dropped 6 bases, with 8 bases sitting between them. Per germline, CDR1 MNHNY and CDR2 SVGAGI (reference sequence). This CDR3 contains 13 residues.

This clonotype was found a few times. Here the CDR3 DNA reads TGTGCCAGCAGCTGGGGTTCAGGGGATCAGCCCCAGCATTTT. This translates into CASSWGSGDQPQHF. The chain couples TRBV5-6 to TRBJ1-5, with D possibly matching TRBD1 (6 bases). The V gene lost 3 bases and the J gene lost 5 bases, with 12 bases spanning the gap. CDR3 length: 14 residues. Germline assignment: CDR1 SGHDT and CDR2 YYEEEE. The whole variable domain, remainder taken from reference TRBV5-6 and TRBJ1-5, is DAGVTQSPTHLIKTRGQQVTLRCSPKSGHDTVSWYQQALGQGPQFIFQYYEEEERQRGNFPDRFSGHQFPNYSSELNVNALLLGDSALYLCASSWGSGDQPQHFGDGTRLSIL.

The chain uses TRBV19 and TRBJ2-2; 7 nucleotides match TRBD2. CDR3 size: 14 residues. Looked up from germline, CDR1 is LNHDA and CDR2 is SQIVND (reference sequence). V trimming: 6 bases; J trimming: 4 bases; junction bases outside the gene matches: 5. CDR3 coding DNA: TGTGCCAGTAGATCATGGGGGGGCACCGGGGAGCTGTTTTTT. It is translated as CASRSWGGTGELFF.

This clonotype occurred a few times. The chain has TRBV2 and TRBJ1-2; D call uncertain. V was trimmed by 6 bases and J by 0 bases, leaving 11 bases between them. This CDR3 is 14 amino acids long. CDR1 and CDR2 from the germline V gene are SNHLY and FYNNEI. The CDR3 loop reads CASREAQTNYGYTF. DNA for the CDR3: TGTGCCAGCAGAGAGGCACAGACTAACTATGGCTACACCTTC.

This clonotype showed up just a few times. The chain joins TRBV25-1 to TRBJ1-1; 7 positions agree with TRBD1. Per the germline V gene, CDR1 is MGHDK and CDR2 is SYGVNS. The CDR3 totals 14 residues. With V trimmed by 5 bases and J by 5 bases, 8 bases remained unmatched. The CDR3 sequence: CASSLKGGLTEAFF. CDR3 bases: TGTGCCAGCAGTTTAAAAGGGGGCTTAACTGAAGCTTTCTTT.

This clonotype was seen a few times. The J gene is TRBJ2-5, the V gene TRBV5-1; a weak D match, TRBD2 (6 bases). Trimming stripped 0 bases from V and 1 base from J, with 10 bases between. The CDR3 has 15 amino acids. CDR1 is SGHRS, CDR2 YFSETQ, per germline. The CDR3 DNA is TGCGCCAGCAGCTTGGGGGCGGGACCCCAAGAGACCCAGTACTTC. This translates into CASSLGAGPQETQYF.

This clonotype has a count of ten or more. The chain carries TRBV20-1 and TRBJ2-1, with D perhaps TRBD2 (6 bases). The CDR3 runs 15 residues. V was cut by 3 bases and J by 4 bases, with 16 bases left in between. Germline loops: CDR1 DFQATT, CDR2 SNEGSKA (reference sequence). CDR3 nucleotides: TGCAGTGCTAGTGGGGACTCCGGTCGATACAATGAGCAGTTCTTC. It translates to CSASGDSGRYNEQFF.

The V and J genes are TRBV18 and TRBJ1-1, with 11 bases aligning to TRBD1. The germline CDR1 and CDR2 sequences are KGHSH and LQKENI. The CDR3 loop spans 16 amino acids. V was pared by 8 bases and J by 0 bases, with 8 bases of the junction left unmatched. CDR3 in amino acids: CASIPGQGVMNTEAFF. As DNA, the CDR3 is TGTGCCAGCATACCGGGACAGGGGGTGATGAACACTGAAGCTTTCTTT.

The V gene is TRBV7-8, the J gene TRBJ2-1, with 8 bases aligning to TRBD1. Germline CDR1 and CDR2: SGHVS and FQNEAQ. V lost 0 bases, J lost 10 bases, and 14 bases stayed unmatched. CDR3 size: 17 residues. CDR3 sequence: CASSLALNRGVLKEQFF. CDR3 sequence (DNA): TGTGCCAGCAGCTTAGCGCTGAACAGGGGGGTTCTTAAGGAGCAGTTCTTC.

This clonotype was recorded many times. The chain has TRBV10-3 and TRBJ2-3; TRBD1 might be the D (6 bases). This CDR3 comprises 15 residues. CDR1 and CDR2 (germline): ENHRY, SYGVKD. The germline V and J ends were trimmed by 5 bases and 0 bases, with 12 bases remaining between them. CDR3 sequence: CAISPGEGSTDTQYF. The CDR3 nucleotides are TGTGCCATCAGTCCAGGGGAAGGAAGCACAGATACGCAGTATTTT.

V and J are TRBV2 and TRBJ2-5; the D gene is possibly TRBD1 (6 bases). Trimming took off 6 bases at V and 2 bases at J, with 16 bases between the two ends. Germline values: CDR1 SNHLY, CDR2 FYNNEI. The CDR3 is 15 residues long. The CDR3 coding sequence is TGTGCCAGCAGAAAAACAGGGATGGGGCAAGAGACCCAGTACTTC. This encodes CASRKTGMGQETQYF.